The 32 T cell receptor beta chains below come from one sample, sequenced in a study of blood T cells in healthy people across ages. PCR was performed a second time for about 7 to 12 cycles using a sample-barcoded 5' primer and a J-beta primer mix. TCRdb redid the calling of the 5' RACE reads with MiXCR, one entry per CDR3 protein. This table holds 800,000 to 950,000 distinct CDR3 sequences, about 44% found once. The sequenced sample was blood. The origin of the receptors is a man aged 30 to 45 in good health.

This clonotype was found a few times. The rearrangement joins TRBV25-1 to TRBJ1-4; 9 bases line up with TRBD1. Looked up from germline, CDR1 is MGHDK and CDR2 is SYGVNS. The CDR3 covers 15 residues. With 5 bases clipped from V and 8 bases from J, the junction kept 9 bases outside the gene matches. The CDR3 protein is CASSSLGTGNEKLFF. CDR3 DNA: TGTGCCAGCAGTAGCCTTGGGACAGGGAACGAAAAACTGTTTTTT.

A note on this clonotype: A much larger clone differs from this one at a single base, so this may be a read error. The genes are TRBV4-2 and TRBJ2-1, with D perhaps matching TRBD1 (5 bases). From germline, CDR1 is LGHNA and CDR2 YNFKEQ. The CDR3 consists of 15 residues. The CDR3 DNA is TGTGTCAGCAGCCATATCACAGGAGCACCCAATGAGCAGTTCTTC. Its translation: CVSSHITGAPNEQFF.

The chain has TRBV30 and TRBJ2-3; 12 bases fit TRBD2. CDR1 is GTSNPN and CDR2 is SVGIG in the germline V gene (reference sequence). V shed 2 bases and J 6 bases; nucleotides not matched to a gene: 6. There are 15 residues in the CDR3. The CDR3 loop is CAWSTSGGILDTQYF. CDR3 nucleotide sequence: TGTGCCTGGAGTACTAGCGGGGGGATTTTGGATACGCAGTATTTT.

The gene calls are TRBV18 and TRBJ2-3; D not certain. Germline V CDR1 and CDR2: KGHSH, LQKENI. V dropped 2 bases and J dropped 6 bases, with 12 bases sitting between them. This CDR3 spans 14 amino acids. The CDR3 protein is CASSPGLVGDTQYF. CDR3 sequence (DNA): TGTGCCAGCTCACCAGGGCTGGTGGGGGATACGCAGTATTTT.

The chain couples TRBV30 to TRBJ1-3, with D uncertain. CDR3 length: 15 residues. Looked up from germline, CDR1 is GTSNPN and CDR2 is SVGIG (reference sequence). V was shortened by 0 bases and J by 0 bases, with 9 bases between the two germline ends. The CDR3 loop is CAWSVPGSSGNTIYF. CDR3 coding DNA: TGTGCCTGGAGTGTACCTGGGAGCTCTGGAAACACCATATATTTT.

The rearrangement uses TRBV4-1 and TRBJ2-3; 7 bases align to TRBD2. This CDR3 is 15 amino acids long. Unmatched junction bases numbered 7, after V lost 1 base and J lost 6 bases. CDR1 and CDR2 (germline): MGHRA, YSYEKL. The CDR3 DNA sequence: TGCGCCAGCAGCCAAGTGGCGGGAGAAACGGATACGCAGTATTTT. This codes for CASSQVAGETDTQYF.

This clonotype was recorded at least ten times. The chain combines TRBV3-1 with TRBJ2-3, with no clear D. This CDR3 contains 11 residues. CDR1 is LGHDT, CDR2 YNNKEL, per germline (reference sequence). Trimming stripped 3 bases from V and 6 bases from J, with 4 bases between. The CDR3 region is CASSQRDTQYF. CDR3 nucleotides: TGTGCCAGCAGCCAGCGCGATACGCAGTATTTT.

This clonotype occurred a few times. The gene calls are TRBV6-5 and TRBJ1-2; no clear D. This CDR3 comprises 12 residues. V shed 2 bases and J shed 8 bases, with 9 bases lying between them. The germline V gene encodes CDR1 MNHEY and CDR2 SVGAGI. The chain's CDR3 is CASSYTAGGYTF. CDR3 nucleotide sequence: TGTGCCAGCAGTTACACCGCGGGAGGCTACACCTTC.

J is TRBJ2-4 and V is TRBV19; the D gene is possibly TRBD2 (6 bases). The J call may be wrong; the DNA end is better matched by TRBJ2-7. The CDR3 has 14 residues. Germline V gene sequence: CDR1 LNHDA, CDR2 SQIVND (reference sequence). In nucleotides, the CDR3 is TGTGCCAGTAGTATGGAGGGGACCCCCTACGAGCAGTACTTC. Encoded protein: CASSMEGTPYEQYF.

This chain connects TRBV24-1 to TRBJ1-5; 10 nucleotides agree with TRBD1. Germline assignment: CDR1 KGHDR and CDR2 SFDVKD. This CDR3 is 16 amino acids long. V lost 4 bases to trimming and J lost 10 bases; unmatched junction nucleotides: 12. The CDR3 coding sequence is TGTGCCACCAGTGAAGGGACAGGGGCCATCGTTAACCCCCAGCATTTT. This encodes CATSEGTGAIVNPQHF.

This clonotype turned up a few times. The J gene is TRBJ2-5, the V gene TRBV10-3, with 11 bases identical to TRBD2. Germline V lookup: CDR1 ENHRY, CDR2 SYGVKD. The junction had 9 bases not matched to a gene; V was cut back by 3 bases and J by 3 bases. CDR3 size: 17 residues. For the CDR3, the DNA is TGTGCCATCAGTGACTACTCTAGCGGGGGGTCGAAAGAGACCCAGTACTTC. Translating it yields CAISDYSSGGSKETQYF.

This rearrangement joins TRBV7-8 to TRBJ2-1, with TRBD2 matching 7 bases. Germline-derived CDR1 and CDR2 are SGHVS and FQNEAQ. The CDR3 consists of 15 residues. The V gene end was trimmed by 3 bases and the J gene end by 13 bases; junction bases not matched to a gene: 15. The CDR3 nucleotides are TGTGCCAGCAGCTTCGTCCAATCGGGGGGTGAGACCCAGTTCTTC. This codes for CASSFVQSGGETQFF.

The chain joins TRBV4-2 to TRBJ1-1; D call uncertain. CDR3 length: 16 residues. Germline values: CDR1 LGHNA, CDR2 YNFKEQ. Trimming shortened V by 0 bases and J by 3 bases, and 14 bases separated the two germline ends. Here the CDR3 reads CASSQEVYPVDTEAFF. In nucleotides, the CDR3 is TGTGCCAGCAGCCAAGAGGTTTACCCAGTGGACACTGAAGCTTTCTTT.

This clonotype was seen more than once but under ten times. One end of the junction fails to match germline, which may point to a read error. The chain has TRBV7-7 and TRBJ2-3; D unclear. Germline CDR1 and CDR2: SSHAT and FNYEAQ (reference sequence). CDR3 length: 15 residues. Here the CDR3 DNA reads TGTGCTAGCAGCTTAGGAGCCGGGCGCCAAGATACGCAGTATTTT. It translates to CASSLGAGRQDTQYF.

This clonotype was seen ten or more times. The chain uses TRBV7-9 and TRBJ1-1; D uncertain. The CDR3 loop spans 13 amino acids. From germline, CDR1 is SEHNR and CDR2 FQNEAQ (reference sequence). Deletions cut 2 bases from V and 2 bases from J, with 6 bases between. The CDR3 DNA sequence: TGTGCCAGCAGCTTATCGGGAAACACTGAAGCTTTCTTT. It translates to CASSLSGNTEAFF.

DNA of the CDR3: TGCAGCGTTGGGTGGGGCAGCGGGGGAAATCAGCCCCAGCATTTT. It yields the protein CSVGWGSGGNQPQHF. The chain has TRBV29-1 and TRBJ1-5; TRBD1 is a possible D gene (5 bases). This CDR3 comprises 15 residues. Germline-derived CDR1 and CDR2 are SQVTM and ANQGSEA. Trimming took off 4 bases at V and 4 bases at J, with 17 bases between the two ends. Supplemented by reference TRBV29-1 and TRBJ1-5, the full variable domain reads SAVISQKPSRDICQRGTSLTIQCQVDSQVTMMFWYRQQPGQSLTLIATANQGSEATYESGFVIDKFPISRPNLTFSTLTVSNMSPEDSSIYLCSVGWGSGGNQPQHFGDGTRLSIL.

This clonotype appeared many times. V is TRBV10-3 and J is TRBJ2-3; perhaps TRBD2 as D (7 bases). The germline V gene encodes CDR1 ENHRY and CDR2 SYGVKD. V was shortened by 7 bases and J by 2 bases, with 19 bases between the two germline ends. There are 16 residues in the CDR3. CDR3 protein: CAITPSGGGHTDTQYF. Written as DNA, the CDR3 is TGTGCCATCACCCCTTCGGGCGGGGGCCACACAGATACGCAGTATTTT.

The rearrangement links TRBV4-1 to TRBJ1-2; no firm D call. Germline CDR1 is MGHRA and CDR2 is YSYEKL. V shed 4 bases and J shed 2 bases, with 17 bases lying between them. The CDR3 runs 16 residues. Written as DNA, the CDR3 is TGCGCCAGCAGCCCACCGAACACTTTCCGGAACTATGGCTACACCTTC. Translating gives CASSPPNTFRNYGYTF.

Details on this clonotype: A much larger clone differs by one base, so this may be a read error. The J gene is TRBJ2-1, the V gene TRBV7-2; 7 bases map to TRBD2. The DNA end is a closer match to TRBJ2-7, so the J assignment may be wrong. Germline V gene lookup returns CDR1 SGHTA and CDR2 FQGNSA. CDR3 size: 17 residues. This CDR3 reads CASSLGLTSLVNNEQYF. The DNA of the CDR3 is TGTGCCAGCAGCTTAGGCCTGACTAGCCTCGTAAACAATGAGCAGTACTTC.

This clonotype has more than one count but fewer than ten. J is TRBJ2-3 and V is TRBV5-5; weak D call: TRBD1 (6 bases). Germline lookup yields CDR1 SGHKS and CDR2 YYEKEE (reference sequence). CDR3 length: 14 amino acids. The V gene lost 5 bases and the J gene lost 3 bases, with 13 bases spanning the gap. CDR3: CASSWDTDTDTQYF. The CDR3 nucleotides are TGTGCCAGCAGTTGGGACACAGATACAGATACGCAGTATTTT.

For this clonotype: Germline and junction disagree at one end, which may indicate a read error. The rearrangement uses TRBV5-5 and TRBJ2-1, with TRBD1 matching 8 bases. The CDR3 sequence is 15 residues long. CDR1 is SGHKS and CDR2 is YYEKEE in the germline V gene (reference sequence). CDR3 in amino acids: CASSGGQGSYNERYF. The CDR3 DNA sequence: TGTGCCAGCAGCGGCGGACAGGGATCCTACAATGAGCGGTACTTC.

The chain couples TRBV28 to TRBJ1-2, with D uncertain. V was clipped by 2 bases and J by 8 bases, with 15 bases between them. Looked up from germline, CDR1 is MDHEN and CDR2 is SYDVKM. CDR3 length equals 14 residues. The CDR3 sequence is CASSLREGSYGYTF. The CDR3 DNA is TGTGCCAGCAGTTTAAGGGAGGGATCCTACGGCTACACCTTC.

This chain connects TRBV7-9 to TRBJ1-4; D remains ambiguous. This CDR3 region has 16 residues. V was shortened by 4 bases and J by 0 bases, with 12 bases between the two germline ends. Germline assignment: CDR1 SEHNR and CDR2 FQNEAQ (reference sequence). In nucleotides, the CDR3 is TGTGCCAGCAGCTCCCCCAGCCTTGCAACTAATGAAAAACTGTTTTTT. Its translation is CASSSPSLATNEKLFF.

This clonotype was counted once. This rearrangement joins TRBV3-1 to TRBJ2-5; 9 nucleotides match TRBD2. V gave up 4 bases and J gave up 5 bases; unmatched junction bases: 8. The germline CDR1 and CDR2 sequences are LGHDT and YNNKEL (reference sequence). CDR3 size: 15 residues. The CDR3 is CASSPVRGGAETQYF. The CDR3, as DNA: TGTGCCAGCAGCCCAGTGCGGGGGGGAGCGGAGACCCAGTACTTC.

In this sample, this clonotype turned up a few times. The V and J genes are TRBV5-1 and TRBJ2-2; the D gene is possibly TRBD1 (5 bases). V gave up 1 base and J gave up 5 bases, with 9 bases separating them. CDR3 size: 14 residues. Germline V CDR1 and CDR2: SGHRS, YFSETQ. CDR3 sequence reads: CASSLQGITGELFF. The DNA of the CDR3 is TGCGCCAGCAGCTTGCAGGGAATAACCGGGGAGCTGTTTTTT.

A few counts support this clonotype. The chain combines TRBV19 with TRBJ1-5, with a weak D call TRBD1 (5 bases). Germline V CDR1 and CDR2: LNHDA, SQIVND (reference sequence). This CDR3 comprises 15 residues. The V end was cut by 9 bases, the J end by 0 bases, with 15 bases between. CDR3 region: CASRRGAYSNQPQHF. Written as DNA, the CDR3 is TGTGCCAGCCGGCGTGGGGCCTATAGCAATCAGCCCCAGCATTTT.

V is TRBV30 and J is TRBJ2-5; TRBD1 aligns across 8 bases. Germline assignment: CDR1 GTSNPN and CDR2 SVGIG (reference sequence). V shed 0 bases, J shed 4 bases, and the junction held 1 base outside the gene matches. The CDR3 runs 13 residues. Here the CDR3 reads CAWSVRGPETQYF. CDR3 in DNA: TGTGCCTGGAGTGTCAGGGGGCCAGAGACCCAGTACTTC.

Turning to this clonotype: The junction differs from germline at one of its ends, possibly a read error. The chain uses TRBV20-1 and TRBJ1-6, with D possibly TRBD1 on 5 matching bases. This CDR3 has 16 residues. Germline V gives CDR1 DFQATT, CDR2 SNEGSKA (reference sequence). DNA of the CDR3: TGCAGTGCTGGAGATCCCGGGGCAGGCCTTAATTCACCCCTCCACTTT. Translation: CSAGDPGAGLNSPLHF.

The chain links TRBV4-1 to TRBJ2-7; the D is unclear. Germline lookup yields CDR1 MGHRA and CDR2 YSYEKL. The CDR3 runs 14 residues. The V gene lost 1 base and the J gene lost 2 bases, with 9 bases spanning the gap. The CDR3 region is CASSQAALTYEQYF. The CDR3 DNA reads as TGCGCCAGCAGCCAAGCTGCACTCACCTACGAGCAGTACTTC.

The chain carries TRBV20-1 and TRBJ2-4; no reliable D call. V lost 5 bases and J 0 bases, leaving 14 bases between the germline ends. In germline, CDR1 is DFQATT, CDR2 SNEGSKA (reference sequence). The CDR3 has 15 residues. DNA of the CDR3: TGCAGTGCTGCCCCGGGCCAAAGAGCCAAAAACATTCAGTACTTC. Its translation is CSAAPGQRAKNIQYF.

The chain links TRBV27 to TRBJ2-7, with D possibly TRBD2 on 6 matching bases. This CDR3 spans 15 amino acids. The germline V and J ends were trimmed by 3 bases and 2 bases, with 14 bases remaining between them. Germline V lookup: CDR1 MNHEY, CDR2 SMNVEV (reference sequence). The CDR3 here is CASSLIGTLAYEQYF. The CDR3 region has the DNA TGTGCCAGCAGTTTGATCGGGACTCTAGCCTACGAGCAGTACTTC.

This rearrangement joins TRBV12-3 or TRBV12-4 to TRBJ1-5; 8 bases align to TRBD1. V lost 5 bases and J lost 7; bases outside the gene matches: 4. CDR3 length: 13 residues. The CDR3 DNA reads as TGTGCCAGCAGTGTAGGACAGGGACAGCCCCAGCATTTT. It encodes CASSVGQGQPQHF.